This TCR beta chain was recorded in a study of cytomegalovirus exposure and HLA in healthy donors. Study-wide points: In a later analysis, V- and J-gene trimming of beta chains associated with a DCLRE1C missense variant, replicated independently.

In the PCR, 60 Vbeta and 13 Jbeta primers were used. The protocol was immunoSEQ multiplex PCR, while the TCRdb copy is restricted to in-frame clones and leaves out a portion. This sample has some 130,000 clones, with about 80% found just once. Comments on this clone: Its antigen is as yet unknown.

The sequence was collected from a man aged 30 to 45 in good health. The sequenced sample was PBMCs.

The CDR3 loop reads CASSFLQGDYEQYF. For the CDR3, the DNA is TGCGCCAGCAGCTTTCTACAGGGGGATTACGAGCAGTACTTC. The rearrangement links TRBV5-1 to TRBJ2-7, with 8 bases matching TRBD1. Germline loops: CDR1 SGHRS, CDR2 YFSETQ. This CDR3 has 14 residues. J lost 4 bases, V lost 2 bases, and 5 bases had no gene match.